One and the same sample provided the 16 T cell receptor beta chains below, sequenced in a study of T cells in Graves' hyperthyroidism and ophthalmopathy. Amplified regions were TCR beta CDR3 sequences from RNA transcripts. First-round RT-PCR of the TCR CDR3 relied on the HTBI primer set. TCRdb analysed the multiplex PCR reads with MiXCR anew, one entry per CDR3 protein. The sample yields 350,000 or so distinct CDR3 sequences, about 18% seen once. The sample taken for sequencing was blood. Receptor source: a woman in her 30s with Graves' hyperthyroidism that later progressed to Graves' ophthalmopathy.

This clonotype was observed a few times. The junction departs from the called germline gene at one end, perhaps through a read error. The chain combines TRBV7-6 with TRBJ2-7, with TRBD1 matching over 7 bases. In germline, CDR1 is SGHVS, CDR2 FNYEAQ. This CDR3 is built from 16 residues. The CDR3 DNA follows: TGTGCCAGCAGCCGCACTACTTCCCAGGGGGTATACGGGCAGTACTTC. Translating it yields CASSRTTSQGVYGQYF.

This clonotype appeared many times. This chain joins TRBV28 and TRBJ1-1; no firm D call. The CDR3 is 13 residues long. The V gene's germline CDR1 is MDHEN and CDR2 SYDVKM. V gave up 2 bases and J gave up 3 bases, with 7 bases separating them. DNA for the CDR3: TGTGCCAGCAGTTTACGGGAGGACACTGAAGCTTTCTTT. Translating it yields CASSLREDTEAFF.

This clonotype came up many times. The gene calls are TRBV2 and TRBJ2-1, with D perhaps given as TRBD1 or TRBD2 (5 bases each). The CDR3 covers 16 residues. Germline V gives CDR1 SNHLY, CDR2 FYNNEI. V gave up 7 bases and J gave up 6 bases, with 22 bases separating them. The DNA of the CDR3 is TGTGCCAGCACGGGGCTCTCCACGGCCGTTTTCAATGAGCAGTTCTTC. Protein product: CASTGLSTAVFNEQFF.

V and J are TRBV11-2 and TRBJ2-3; a possible D gene is TRBD2 (5 bases). From germline, CDR1 is SGHAT and CDR2 FQNNGV. V was pared by 3 bases and J by 0 bases, with 10 bases between. The CDR3 totals 15 residues. The DNA of the CDR3 is TGTGCCAGCAGCTTCGAGGGCGGTAGCACAGATACGCAGTATTTT. Protein sequence: CASSFEGGSTDTQYF.

There are many counts of this clonotype. The chain employs TRBV11-2 and TRBJ1-1; D remains unclear. V was cut by 1 base and J by 0 bases, with 6 bases left in between. Germline V gives CDR1 SGHAT, CDR2 FQNNGV. There are 14 residues in the CDR3. CDR3 nucleotides: TGTGCCAGCAGCTTAGGGGATATGAACACTGAAGCTTTCTTT. It specifies CASSLGDMNTEAFF.

A word on this clonotype: It may be a read error: a sequence one base away is much more abundant. V gene TRBV3-1 combines with J gene TRBJ2-1; TRBD2 agrees at 9 bases. The CDR3 has 16 amino acids. Looked up from germline, CDR1 is LGHDT and CDR2 is YNNKEL (reference sequence). CDR3 amino acids: CASGQGTGLAGDEQFF. The CDR3 nucleotides are TGTGCCAGCGGCCAAGGGACGGGACTAGCAGGCGATGAGCAGTTCTTC.

This clonotype was seen repeatedly, ten times or more. This chain uses TRBV28 with TRBJ2-7; D is possibly TRBD2 (5 bases). This CDR3 region has 13 residues. The ends were cut back, 2 bases at V and 3 bases at J, with 8 bases in the middle. Germline assignment: CDR1 MDHEN and CDR2 SYDVKM. This CDR3 reads CASSLEGNYEQYF. CDR3 DNA sequence: TGTGCCAGCAGTTTAGAGGGTAACTACGAGCAGTACTTC.

The chain joins TRBV18 to TRBJ2-3; 8 bases fit TRBD1. The V and J ends lost 5 bases and 3 bases, in that order; junction bases with no gene match: 7. Germline CDR1 KGHSH, CDR2 LQKENI. The CDR3 totals 15 residues. The CDR3 DNA is TGTGCCAGCTCAACGGGTGGACAGGGTACAGATACGCAGTATTTT. It specifies CASSTGGQGTDTQYF.

The table lists this clonotype with a few counts. The rearrangement uses TRBV20-1 and TRBJ1-5, with 9 nucleotides matching TRBD1. CDR1 and CDR2 (germline): DFQATT, SNEGSKA (reference sequence). The CDR3 sequence is 15 residues long. J gave up 4 bases and V 6 bases, and 10 bases lay outside the gene matches. CDR3 nucleotides: TGCAGTGCCACACAGGGGGCTGGGAATAATCAGCCCCAGCATTTT. Amino acid sequence: CSATQGAGNNQPQHF.

The DNA of the CDR3 is TGTGCCAGCAGTTTATTACCCTGGGGCAGGGGTACAGATACGCAGTATTTT. Protein: CASSLLPWGRGTDTQYF. The chain recombines TRBV27 with TRBJ2-3; D is perhaps TRBD1 (6 bases). Per the germline V gene, CDR1 is MNHEY and CDR2 is SMNVEV (reference sequence). The CDR3 consists of 17 residues. Trimming removed 1 base at V and 3 bases at J, with 17 bases between.

This clonotype has a count of ten or more. The chain links TRBV20-1 to TRBJ2-7; 7 nucleotides line up with TRBD2. The CDR3 extends over 13 amino acids. Germline V gene data show CDR1 as DFQATT and CDR2 as SNEGSKA (reference sequence). V shed 5 bases, J shed 2 bases, and the junction held 6 bases outside the gene matches. The CDR3 DNA reads as TGCAGTGCTGCGGGGGACTACACCTACGAGCAGTACTTC. The encoded protein is CSAAGDYTYEQYF.

This clonotype was observed many times. V and J are TRBV15 and TRBJ2-7, with D tentatively TRBD1 (6 bases). The CDR3 contains 12 residues. Germline values: CDR1 LNHNV, CDR2 YYDKDF (reference sequence). Trimming removed 5 bases at V and 6 bases at J, with 11 bases between. CDR3 bases: TGTGCCACCAGCTTACAGGGTGTCGAGCAGTACTTC. As protein: CATSLQGVEQYF.

This clonotype was observed many times. V usage is TRBV7-2 and J usage is TRBJ2-5, with 14 positions matching TRBD2. With V trimmed by 4 bases and J by 7 bases, 8 bases remained unmatched. CDR1 is SGHTA and CDR2 is FQGNSA in the germline V gene. The CDR3 has 16 amino acids. CDR3 in DNA: TGTGCCAGCAGCTCAAACAGACTAGCGGGAGGGGGGACCCAGTACTTC. This encodes CASSSNRLAGGGTQYF. The full variable domain, in which reference TRBV7-2 and TRBJ2-5 provide the parts outside the CDR3, is GAGVSQSPSNKVTEKGKDVELRCDPISGHTALYWYRQSLGQGLEFLIYFQGNSAPDKSGLPSDRFSAERTGGSVSTLTIQRTQQEDSAVYLCASSSNRLAGGGTQYFGPGTRLLVL.

The chain has TRBV20-1 and TRBJ1-6; 8 bases are a match to TRBD1. The CDR3 extends over 14 amino acids. CDR1 is DFQATT and CDR2 is SNEGSKA in the germline V gene (reference sequence). J was trimmed by 16 bases and V by 3 bases; bases with no gene match: 14. CDR3 DNA sequence: TGCAGTGCTAGGGGTCGACAGGGGCACCACCAACTCCACTTT. Translated: CSARGRQGHHQLHF.

This clonotype was seen ten or more times. The V gene is TRBV27, the J gene TRBJ1-1; D gene uncertain. Germline V gene sequence: CDR1 MNHEY, CDR2 SMNVEV (reference sequence). The CDR3 extends over 15 amino acids. Trimming pared 3 bases from V and 0 bases from J, leaving 11 bases between. The CDR3 region has the DNA TGTGCCAGCAGTTTGCAGCCCTACATGAACACTGAAGCTTTCTTT. It codes for CASSLQPYMNTEAFF.

V usage is TRBV27 and J usage is TRBJ2-2, with 9 bases fitting TRBD1. CDR1 is MNHEY, CDR2 SMNVEV, per germline (reference sequence). The CDR3 has 14 residues. Losses at the gene ends were 8 bases for V and 7 bases for J; bases not matched to a gene: 8. CDR3 in amino acids: CASFGTGSIGELFF. The CDR3 DNA reads as TGTGCCAGCTTCGGGACAGGGTCTATCGGGGAGCTGTTTTTT.